This is a list of T cell receptor beta chains from one sample in a study of OX40 agonist ivuxolimab in advanced cancers. The protocol was immunoSEQ multiplex PCR, while the TCRdb copy is restricted to in-frame clones and leaves out a portion. Of 54,000 or so clones in the sample, over 75% were seen once. The input for sequencing was CD4+ or CD8+ T cells sorted from blood, taken in a trial of the OX40 agonist ivuxolimab. The receptor set was obtained from an adult with an advanced solid tumor such as melanoma, head and neck, liver or kidney cancer. Each CDR3 is given with its conserved first and last residue.

v_gene,j_gene,CDR3aa
TRBV30,TRBJ2-3,CAWSIRQGGSADTQYF
TRBV4-2,TRBJ2-7,CASSQDLSYEQYF
TRBV18,TRBJ2-2,CASSPPHRVDTGELFF
TRBV5-1,TRBJ1-6,CAGRMARSSYNSPLHF
TRBV7-2,TRBJ2-7,CASTLRQGDTYEQYF
TRBV5-1,TRBJ1-3,CASGTGGVNTIYF
TRBV2,TRBJ2-7,CASSEGLRGYEQYF
TRBV5-5,TRBJ2-1,CASSLVGDWREQFF
TRBV15,TRBJ2-5,CATSRAGREEETQYF
TRBV5-1,TRBJ2-7,CASSLGQGVLYF
TRBV7-2,TRBJ2-2,CASSLASSTGELFF
TRBV7-9,TRBJ1-1,CASSQGGLGAFF
TRBV19,TRBJ1-4,CASGGQNNEKLFF
TRBV5-1,TRBJ2-2,CASSFGQGSTGELFF
TRBV29-1,TRBJ1-3,CSGRGAGNTIYF
TRBV7-3,TRBJ2-3,CASSPSAVTDTQYF
TRBV18,TRBJ1-5,CASSTGQPRNQPQHF
TRBV7-2,TRBJ2-7,CASSLAGTGGFGEQYF
TRBV7-6,TRBJ2-1,CASSSHPGPVRGNEQFF
TRBV5-6,TRBJ2-7,CASSLITGGESEQYF
TRBV6-6,TRBJ1-6,CATTTGAGNSPLHF
TRBV15,TRBJ2-7,CATSRQSGLSYEQYF
TRBV9,TRBJ2-5,CASSSLGVGETQYF
TRBV18,TRBJ2-1,CASSPRATGELFF
TRBV5-8,TRBJ2-5,CASSLDRDGTQYF
TRBV27,TRBJ1-1,CASSPNRGIAFF
TRBV19,TRBJ1-4,CASSPTGGANEKLFF
TRBV5-5,TRBJ2-1,CASSFVGTAHNEQFF
TRBV4-1,TRBJ1-4,CASSQGPLNEKLFF
TRBV19,TRBJ2-2,CASGGGELFF
TRBV5-4,TRBJ2-2,CASTKGWASGTGELFF
TRBV18,TRBJ2-1,CASLIAGSYNEQFF
TRBV30,TRBJ1-2,CAWSLPGLGNYGYTF
TRBV30,TRBJ1-1,CAWSVDKNTEAFF
TRBV7-9,TRBJ1-2,CASSPVRSFNYGYTF
TRBV23-1,TRBJ1-6,CASSQDGSPLHF
TRBV9,TRBJ2-2,CASSVVDTDTGELFF
TRBV19,TRBJ2-7,CASSGVRSGRTYEQYF
TRBV30,TRBJ1-6,CAWSVRYNSPLHF
TRBV10-1,TRBJ2-1,CASSESTSGRDYSYNEQFF
TRBV2,TRBJ2-4,CASSEIYIQYF
TRBV7-7,TRBJ2-3,CASSLGVGGGDTQYF
TRBV7-9,TRBJ2-2,CASSLDYYTGELFF
TRBV13,TRBJ1-5,CASSLNGGLSNQPQHF
TRBV2,TRBJ2-3,CASSENWSGGTDTQYF
TRBV6-7,TRBJ2-1,CAGGGMENEQFF
TRBV6-6,TRBJ1-2,CASSRQGTNYGYTF
TRBV7-3,TRBJ2-1,CASSKLAGGTYNEQFF
TRBV5-1,TRBJ2-1,CASSFRRGVNNEQFF
TRBV7-2,TRBJ1-5,CASSPDRGGNQPQHF
TRBV6-1,TRBJ2-7,CASSELLTGPYEQYF
TRBV9,TRBJ1-1,CASSPRRRNTEAFF